This T cell receptor (beta chain) was obtained from a study of regulatory T cells in long-lasting Graves disease (dated by TCRdb to the early 2020s). For the study in its entirety: Antithyroid drugs had been taken for less than 3 months by newly diagnosed Graves' disease patients. The study took place in China and was registered as a clinical trial. A total of around 35 samples underwent TCR sequencing: about 13 from persistent and roughly 20 from newly diagnosed Graves' disease patients. Persistent Graves' disease patients were compared with newly diagnosed Graves' disease patients by peripheral blood TCR sequencing and RNA sequencing. Here is what the overall study found, with its caveats: Compared with newly diagnosed patients, patients with persistent Graves' disease had lower TCR Shannon entropy and fewer highly expanded clones, which suggests clonal expansion. Because the primary lesion, thyroid tissue, could not be accessed, the study looked at peripheral blood alone. Sequencing and analysis were limited to the TCR beta chain. The small sample size was acknowledged by the authors as a limitation that may reduce accuracy. A larger number of public clonotypes was shared among persistent patients (under 3,000) than among newly diagnosed patients (around 870).

What this sample's time point label stands for: newly diagnosed GD, antithyroid drugs for less than 3 months. For both TCR sequencing and RNA sequencing, RNA was extracted from PBMCs in TRIzol. The diagnosis of Graves' disease followed American Thyroid Association guidelines. Patients were recruited from an endocrinology department in Xi'an, China. From each patient, approximately 10 milliliters of peripheral blood was collected into an EDTA anticoagulant tube. Ficoll Paque Plus density gradient separation was used to isolate PBMCs, and no further T cell sorting was done. RNA quality was checked with an Agilent 2100 Bioanalyzer and agarose gel, and concentration with a NanoDrop 2000. Library construction relied on multiplex PCR. Sequenced on an Illumina HiSeq 4000. To build TCR beta libraries, CDR3 regions were amplified by Arm-PCR using iRepertoire HTBI primers. PCR products were gel purified before sequencing. Turning to the authors' computational methods: Across samples, around 62 TRBV and 13 to 15 TRBJ segments were identified and used for gene usage analysis of CDR3 amino acid clonotypes. Filtered high-quality paired reads were merged into contigs using COPE and FqMerger. BLAST was used to align contigs to IMGT TRBV, TRBD and TRBJ reference genes, and CDR3 was defined according to IMGT. Clonotypes above 0.1% frequency were classified as highly expanded clones. Shannon entropy was used to measure repertoire diversity, and the Gini coefficient was used to measure V-J evenness. A clonotype was considered public if more than one individual shared it. The public reads were run again by TCRdb, first through fastp at Q25 and then through MiXCR, and only productive beta chains were kept. For every CDR3 protein sequence, its rows merge into one entry that carries the most common genes and DNA. The V and J calls here are based on TCRdb, not the publication. The sample yields about 240,000 distinct CDR3 sequences; about 19% were counted once. The ten largest clonotypes hold approximately 15% of the sample.

A remark on this clonotype: Its target antigen remains unknown. The sample holds no much larger clone one base away, and base qualities are not on file.

This sequence was found in a female donor with Graves disease. Specimen: peripheral blood mononuclear cells (PBMCs), collected at new diagnosis, from a patient treated with antithyroid drugs.

The nucleotides are TGTGCCAGCAGTTCCCTGGGGGCTCCAAACGCCGGGGAGCTGTTTTTT. Translated, it gives CASSSLGAPNAGELFF. This chain is built from TRBV28 and TRBJ2-2; tentative D gene TRBD1, with 6 bases matching. The CDR3 sequence holds 16 residues, the cysteine and phenylalanine included. Only the CDR3 DNA is retained, 48 bases long and in frame from the first base. As encoded in the germline V gene, CDR1 is MDHEN while CDR2 is SYDVKM. Trimming removed 4 bases from V and 6 bases from J, leaving 18 bases between the germline ends.